Listed below are T cell receptor beta chains from one sample, sequenced in a study of shared clonotypes between healthy human individuals. Profiling relied on immunoSEQ multiplex PCR, and the TCRdb table lists in-frame clones only, not all of them. The sample has roughly 2,500,000 clones, over 85% seen once. Sequencing was performed on naive CD4+ T cells from PBMCs. These receptors originate from a man aged 18 to 30 in good health. Some clones in this sample may be carry-over from other donors' samples. Both conserved end residues are trimmed from each CDR3. Each record gives: J gene, V gene, CDR3 protein.

>TRBJ1-1|TRBV5-1
ASSLEIGGGTEAF
>TRBJ1-5|TRBV5-6
ASSLGQFNQPQH
>TRBJ2-1|TRBV7-9
ASSLGGLGNEQF
>TRBJ2-6|TRBV7-9
ANPTGPGANVLT
>TRBJ2-1|TRBV27
ASSPGGSYNEQF
>TRBJ2-3|TRBV5-5
ASSLGTHSVPDTQY
>TRBJ1-1|TRBV28
ASISGDGSNTEAF
>TRBJ2-7|TRBV4-1
ASSQDLASSNEQY
>TRBJ2-3|TRBV9
ASSGSPTDTQY
>TRBJ2-1|TRBV4-2
ASSLSGTGNEQF
>TRBJ2-7|TRBV29-1
SVGGQGRVEQY
>TRBJ2-3|TRBV9
ASSVAHGYTDTQY
>TRBJ1-1|TRBV6-6
ASSYSGVPNTEAF
>TRBJ1-1|TRBV6-5
ASSYPGQGNTEAF
>TRBJ1-5|TRBV18
ASSPDRNQPQH
>TRBJ1-1|TRBV18
ASSPAANTEAF
>TRBJ2-3|TRBV7-2
ASAAGWGGTDTQY
>TRBJ1-1|TRBV6-1
AASRALYTEAF